This T cell receptor (beta chain) originates from a study of T-cell reconstitution after alpha-beta-depleted transplantation in children. This clonotype was observed a few times. During its preparation, the TCRbeta library received unique molecular identifiers. One entry per CDR3 protein results from TCRdb running MiXCR on the PCR reads. Of almost 400,000 distinct CDR3 sequences in the sample, roughly 22% were seen once. This receptor was taken from a human donor who donated a stem cell graft to a child with acute myeloid leukemia. Here the sequenced sample was PBMCs from the stem cell graft donor, taken from the stem cell graft.

Written as DNA, the CDR3 is TGCAGTGCTAGGGAGCCCCACACTGAAGCTTTCTTT. Translating it yields CSAREPHTEAFF. The rearrangement links TRBV20-1 to TRBJ1-1; no reliable D call. Germline assignment: CDR1 DFQATT and CDR2 SNEGSKA (reference sequence). This CDR3 has 12 amino acids. Trimming shortened V by 3 bases and J by 3 bases, and 8 bases separated the two germline ends.